This T cell receptor beta chain emerged from a study of radiation and T cells in renal cell carcinoma. The protocol was immunoSEQ multiplex PCR, while the TCRdb copy is restricted to in-frame clones and leaves out a portion. The data show about 170,000 clones, around 89% seen once. CDR3 length: 15 residues. V lost 1 base to trimming and J lost 6 bases, with 16 bases between them. The germline CDR1 and CDR2 sequences are SGHAT and FQDESV (reference sequence). Stated time point: blood 4 weeks post-SBRT, at nephrectomy. The treatment was: 15 Gy SBRT to primary tumor, nephrectomy 4 weeks later. Nephrectomy followed 15 Gy stereotactic body radiation by 4 weeks.

The sequence came from a woman aged 50 to 60 with renal cell carcinoma. J is TRBJ2-7 and V is TRBV11-1; D is possibly TRBD1 (6 bases). The sequenced sample was blood, obtained from a patient whose treatment included radiotherapy and nephrectomy. CDR3 protein: CASSLGGQGYGEQYF. The DNA for the CDR3 is TGTGCCAGCAGCTTAGGGGGGCAGGGCTACGGCGAGCAGTACTTC.